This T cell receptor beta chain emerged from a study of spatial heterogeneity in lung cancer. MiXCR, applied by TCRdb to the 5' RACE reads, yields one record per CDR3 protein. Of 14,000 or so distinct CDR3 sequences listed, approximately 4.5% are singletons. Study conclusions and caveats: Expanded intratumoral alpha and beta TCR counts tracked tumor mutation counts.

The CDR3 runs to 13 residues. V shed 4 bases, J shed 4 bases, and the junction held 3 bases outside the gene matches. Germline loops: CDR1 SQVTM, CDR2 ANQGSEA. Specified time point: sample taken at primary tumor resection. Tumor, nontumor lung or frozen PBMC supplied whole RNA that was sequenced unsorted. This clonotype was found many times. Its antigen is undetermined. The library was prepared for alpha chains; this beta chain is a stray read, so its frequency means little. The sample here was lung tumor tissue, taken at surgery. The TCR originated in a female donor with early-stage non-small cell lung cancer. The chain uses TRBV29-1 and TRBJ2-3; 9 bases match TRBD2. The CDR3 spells CSVGAGGSDTQYF. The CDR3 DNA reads TGCAGCGTTGGCGCGGGGGGGTCAGATACGCAGTATTTT.